The 3 T cell receptor beta chains listed next were all sequenced from one sample in a study of blood T cell repertoires in COVID-19. Profiling relied on immunoSEQ multiplex PCR, and the TCRdb table lists in-frame clones only, not all of them. The table includes about 330,000 clones, approximately 87% detected once. The specimen was peripheral blood. The receptor source for this set is a woman in her 50s with active or convalescent COVID-19.

The chain links TRBV3-1 (or the pseudogene TRBV3-2) to TRBJ2-5; 8 bases match TRBD2. The ends lost 1 base at V and 7 bases at J; junction bases unmatched: 14. The CDR3 totals 17 residues. Germline-derived CDR1 and CDR2 are LGHDT and YNNKEL (reference sequence). This CDR3 reads CASSQGGPPAGRGTQYF. The CDR3 DNA reads TGTGCCAGCAGCCAAGGGGGACCGCCCGCCGGGAGGGGGACCCAGTACTTC.

The chain employs TRBV5-1 and TRBJ2-3; 9 nucleotides align to TRBD1. The CDR3 is 17 amino acids. Trimming cost V 0 bases and J 3 bases; bases outside gene matches: 8. Per germline, CDR1 SGHRS and CDR2 YFSETQ. The CDR3 DNA sequence: TGCGCCAGCAGCTTGGGGCCCCCGACAGGGGGGACAGATACGCAGTATTTT. Translating gives CASSLGPPTGGTDTQYF.

This rearrangement joins TRBV19 to TRBJ1-6, with a tentative D call TRBD1 (5 bases). The CDR3 extends over 13 amino acids. Trimming cost V 7 bases and J 11 bases, with 15 bases left between them. Germline assignment: CDR1 LNHDA and CDR2 SQIVND (reference sequence). The CDR3 is CASTATENTPLHF. The CDR3 DNA reads TGTGCCAGTACTGCGACAGAGAATACACCCCTCCACTTT.